This TCR beta chain was profiled in a study of vaccination and CD4 T cells after COVID-19. Points on this clonotype: What it binds is unknown.

Sequencing of DNA taken from cultured CD4+ T cells relied on the Oncomine TCR Beta short-read assay. TCRdb analysed the PCR reads with MiXCR anew, one entry per CDR3 protein. The top ten clones hold 20% to 25% of a sample with thousands of distinct CDR3 sequences, less than 55% of them seen once. The treatment was: approximately 9-day PBMC culture with coronavirus spike peptide pools or control peptides (ViraFEST assay). Those CD4+ T cells from the unexposed donor predate the COVID-19 pandemic (2011-2018). Trimming at V came to 2 bases and at J to 4 bases, leaving 1 base not matched to a gene. CDR3 length: 13 amino acids. Per the germline V gene, CDR1 is GTSNPN and CDR2 is SVGIG (reference sequence).

The sequence derives from a human donor in good health. The chain has TRBV30 and TRBJ1-5, with TRBD1 identical over 8 bases. The sample comprised CD4+ T cells from blood, cultured in vitro. The CDR3 protein is CAWSRQGNQPQHF. CDR3 bases: TGTGCCTGGAGTCGACAGGGGAATCAGCCCCAGCATTTT.